This TCR beta chain was found in a study of T cells in Graves' hyperthyroidism and ophthalmopathy. Overall study: Peripheral blood was collected at initial diagnosis, before any treatment.

This CDR3 spans 14 amino acids. From germline, CDR1 is SGDLS and CDR2 YYNGEE. Trimming stripped 3 bases from V and 5 bases from J, with 11 bases between. Amplified TCR beta CDR3 regions came from RNA transcripts. The HTBI primer set served for first-round RT-PCR of the TCR CDR3. TCRdb fed the multiplex PCR reads into MiXCR, producing one record per CDR3 protein. The table records about 37,000 distinct CDR3 sequences, approximately 52% of them present only once. This receptor was obtained from a man aged 40-55 years with Graves' ophthalmopathy. Sample: blood. The chain couples TRBV9 to TRBJ2-2, with D possibly matching TRBD2 (7 bases). The CDR3 DNA is TGTGCCAGCAGCGGGGGAGGGGGGACCGGGGAGCTGTTTTTT. It translates to CASSGGGGTGELFF.